Listed below are T cell receptor beta chains from one sample, sequenced in a study of T-cell reconstitution after alpha-beta-depleted transplantation in children. TCRdb used MiXCR to reprocess the PCR reads, holding one entry per CDR3 protein. The top ten clones hold about 4.2% of a sample with about 610,000 distinct CDR3 sequences, approximately 10% of them seen once. The source was PBMCs from the stem cell graft donor, collected from the stem cell graft. The receptor set was obtained from a human donor who donated a stem cell graft to a child with acute myeloid leukemia. Each CDR3 is given with its conserved first and last residue. D genes are given only for firm matches. Clone size, where shown, is once, few, many, or a class for clones that have expanded.

CDR3 protein	CDR3 DNA	clone size	V gene	J gene	CDR3 length	D gene
CASSHTQGLHEQYF	TGTGCCAGCAGCCATACTCAGGGGCTCCACGAGCAGTACTTC	many	TRBV3-1	TRBJ2-7	14	.
CASSLVVSYLAERLETQYF	TGTGCCAGCAGCTTGGTGGTTAGTTACCTAGCGGAAAGATTAGAGACCCAGTACTTC	few	TRBV5-6	TRBJ2-5	19	TRBD2
CASSLNGGYEQYF	TGTGCCAGCAGCTTAAATGGGGGGTACGAGCAGTACTTC	.	TRBV7-2	TRBJ2-7	13	.
CASSFSDGTDTQYF	TGCGCCAGCAGCTTCTCCGACGGCACAGATACGCAGTATTTT	.	TRBV5-1	TRBJ2-3	14	.
CATGTRSYNEQFF	TGTGCCACCGGGACTAGATCCTACAATGAGCAGTTCTTC	.	TRBV7-2	TRBJ2-1	13	TRBD2
CATSPRTSGSGILAKNIQYF	TGTGCCACCAGCCCCCGGACTAGCGGGAGTGGGATCCTAGCCAAAAACATTCAGTACTTC	.	TRBV15	TRBJ2-4	20	TRBD2
CSAAPGQGFSGNTIYF	TGCAGTGCAGCTCCGGGACAGGGGTTCTCTGGAAACACCATATATTTT	few	TRBV20-1	TRBJ1-3	16	TRBD1
CASSQGQGIQQYF	TGTGCCAGCAGCCAAGGACAGGGTATCCAGCAGTACTTC	.	TRBV14	TRBJ2-7	13	TRBD1
CASSLGLVWEQFF	TGTGCCAGCAGCTTAGGGTTAGTCTGGGAGCAGTTCTTC	.	TRBV7-2	TRBJ2-1	13	.
CASRDWTSGSLTHNEQFF	TGCGCCAGCAGGGATTGGACTAGCGGGAGTTTGACACACAATGAGCAGTTCTTC	.	TRBV10-2	TRBJ2-1	18	TRBD2
CASTPSDLGIQYF	TGTGCCAGCACCCCTAGCGATCTGGGCATTCAGTACTTC	few	TRBV12-3/TRBV12-4	TRBJ2-4	13	.
CACCVTQGAIRVGETEAFF	TGTGCCTGCTGTGTCACACAGGGGGCGATCCGCGTTGGGGAAACTGAAGCTTTCTTT	.	TRBV3-1	TRBJ1-1	19	TRBD1
CASSINSYEQYF	TGTGCCAGCAGTATAAATTCCTACGAGCAGTACTTC	once	TRBV6-1	TRBJ2-7	12	.
CAWSLGQGSSYEQYF	TGTGCCTGGAGTTTGGGACAGGGGAGCTCCTACGAGCAGTACTTC	.	TRBV30	TRBJ2-7	15	TRBD1
CASSRDPTSGSYNEQFF	TGTGCCAGCAGCCGGGACCCGACTAGCGGCTCCTACAATGAGCAGTTCTTC	.	TRBV4-2	TRBJ2-1	17	TRBD2
CASSAGHSSGANVLTF	TGTGCCAGCAGCGCGGGACACAGCTCTGGGGCCAACGTCCTGACTTTC	.	TRBV9	TRBJ2-6	16	.
CASSRIGASDTQYF	TGTGCCAGCAGCCGGATTGGCGCATCAGATACGCAGTATTTT	.	TRBV7-3	TRBJ2-3	14	.
CATNPGAGELFF	TGTGCCACCAATCCGGGAGCCGGGGAGCTGTTTTTT	.	TRBV15	TRBJ2-2	12	.
CACQAGDGNQPQHF	TGTGCCTGCCAGGCGGGGGACGGCAATCAGCCCCAGCATTTT	few	TRBV30	TRBJ1-5	14	.
CAAEGGNEQFF	TGTGCCGCCGAGGGGGGAAATGAGCAGTTCTTC	few	TRBV10-3	TRBJ2-1	11	.
CAWTRRGTGGGNTIYF	TGTGCCTGGACCAGACGCGGGACAGGTGGTGGAAACACCATATATTTT	.	TRBV30	TRBJ1-3	16	TRBD1
CASTLPSQETQYF	TGTGCCAGTACCCTCCCGAGTCAAGAGACCCAGTACTTC	.	TRBV5-4	TRBJ2-5	13	.
CASSPGTSGHEQFF	TGTGCCAGCAGCCCAGGGACTAGCGGCCATGAGCAGTTCTTC	.	TRBV5-6	TRBJ2-1	14	TRBD2
CASRPTAYRGTPSSYEQYF	TGTGCCAGCAGACCCACGGCATATAGGGGGACTCCTAGCTCCTACGAGCAGTACTTC	many	TRBV28	TRBJ2-7	19	.
CASSLDRRDTQYF	TGTGCCAGCAGCTTAGATCGGAGAGATACGCAGTATTTT	.	TRBV11-3	TRBJ2-3	13	.
CASSYSMGSEGAFF	TGTGCCAGCAGTTACTCGATGGGGTCAGAGGGAGCTTTCTTT	few	TRBV6-5	TRBJ1-1	14	.
CSLMTAVYNEQFF	TGCAGTTTAATGACAGCAGTGTACAATGAGCAGTTCTTC	many	TRBV20-1	TRBJ2-1	13	.
CASSLDSVGDEQFF	TGTGCCAGCAGCTTGGACTCCGTGGGGGATGAGCAGTTCTTC	many	TRBV7-9	TRBJ2-1	14	.
CSARQGPYEQYF	TGCAGTGCTAGACAGGGGCCCTACGAGCAGTACTTC	many	TRBV20-1	TRBJ2-7	12	.
CASSLGTGVGEKLFF	TGTGCCAGCAGCCTCGGGACAGGGGTAGGAGAAAAACTGTTTTTT	.	TRBV7-2	TRBJ1-4	15	TRBD1
CASSVASGTSGTKGTDTQYF	TGTGCCAGCAGCGTAGCGTCCGGGACTAGCGGGACGAAAGGCACAGATACGCAGTATTTT	.	TRBV7-2	TRBJ2-3	20	TRBD2
CASSGQGGESYNQPQHF	TGTGCCAGCAGTGGACAGGGGGGGGAGAGTTACAATCAGCCCCAGCATTTT	many	TRBV25-1	TRBJ1-5	17	TRBD1
CASSQDTAGSYEQYF	TGCGCCAGCAGCCAAGATACGGCGGGTTCCTACGAGCAGTACTTC	few	TRBV4-3	TRBJ2-7	15	.
CASSLVPAGGTGETQYF	TGTGCCAGCAGTTTGGTCCCAGCGGGAGGGACGGGAGAGACCCAGTACTTC	few	TRBV28	TRBJ2-5	17	TRBD2
CSARGSRGRALNEQYF	TGCAGTGCTAGAGGGTCTCGAGGGAGGGCCCTCAACGAGCAGTACTTC	few	TRBV20-1	TRBJ2-7	16	TRBD2
CSATTGGRNEQFF	TGCAGTGCCACGACAGGGGGTAGGAATGAGCAGTTCTTC	few	TRBV20-1	TRBJ2-1	13	TRBD1
CASSLAAQEGTEAFF	TGTGCCAGCAGCTTGGCGGCTCAGGAAGGCACTGAAGCTTTCTTT	many	TRBV5-5	TRBJ1-1	15	.
CASSPGLAGVYEQYF	TGTGCCAGCAGTCCCGGACTAGCGGGGGTCTACGAGCAGTACTTC	many	TRBV5-1	TRBJ2-7	15	TRBD2
CSARDYTSGSYEQYF	TGCAGTGCTAGAGATTACACTAGCGGGAGCTACGAGCAGTACTTC	.	TRBV20-1	TRBJ2-7	15	TRBD2
CASSSGSGIYEQYF	TGTGCCAGCAGCAGCGGGAGTGGTATTTACGAGCAGTACTTC	few	TRBV12-3/TRBV12-4	TRBJ2-7	14	TRBD2
CASRGGMDSHEQYF	TGCGCCAGCAGGGGCGGGATGGATTCTCACGAGCAGTACTTC	.	TRBV5-1	TRBJ2-7	14	.
CASSPAGVLYNEQFF	TGTGCCAGCAGTCCAGCGGGGGTCCTCTACAATGAGCAGTTCTTC	few	TRBV5-6	TRBJ2-1	15	TRBD2
CASSFYGGGLSTDTQYF	TGTGCCAGCAGCTTCTATGGGGGAGGGCTTAGCACAGATACGCAGTATTTT	many	TRBV11-2	TRBJ2-3	17	TRBD2
CASSLPRGAGTGELFF	TGTGCCAGCAGTTTACCCCGTGGAGCGGGAACCGGGGAGCTGTTTTTT	.	TRBV12-3/TRBV12-4	TRBJ2-2	16	TRBD2
CASSAGGMNEQFF	TGTGCCAGCAGTGCGGGGGGGATGAATGAGCAGTTCTTC	few	TRBV12-3/TRBV12-4	TRBJ2-1	13	TRBD2
CASILISLRAGGNYNEQFF	TGTGCCAGCATCTTAATCTCCCTGAGGGCGGGAGGGAATTACAATGAGCAGTTCTTC	.	TRBV28	TRBJ2-1	19	TRBD2
CASSFETPAGGNEQFF	TGTGCCAGCAGTTTTGAGACTCCGGCCGGCGGCAATGAGCAGTTCTTC	few	TRBV12-3/TRBV12-4	TRBJ2-1	16	.
CASSFPGTLYEQYF	TGTGCCAGCAGTTTTCCGGGCACCCTCTACGAGCAGTACTTC	.	TRBV28	TRBJ2-7	14	.
CASSQEGSGELFF	TGCGCCAGCAGCCAAGAGGGGTCCGGGGAGCTGTTTTTT	many	TRBV4-3	TRBJ2-2	13	.
CASSPGEGSNQPQHF	TGTGCCAGCAGTCCGGGGGAGGGAAGCAATCAGCCCCAGCATTTT	few	TRBV6-5	TRBJ1-5	15	.
CATSRDPADTQYF	TGTGCCACCAGCAGAGATCCCGCAGATACGCAGTATTTT	many	TRBV15	TRBJ2-3	13	.
CSAPTPRDTGELFF	TGCAGTGCACCCACCCCTAGAGACACCGGGGAGCTGTTTTTT	.	TRBV20-1	TRBJ2-2	14	.
CASSDSIIRVHGYTF	TGTGCCAGCAGTGACTCGATAATAAGGGTTCATGGCTACACCTTC	.	TRBV6-4	TRBJ1-2	15	.
CASSGTGQGNNEQFF	TGTGCCAGCAGCGGCACGGGACAGGGGAACAATGAGCAGTTCTTC	few	TRBV21-1	TRBJ2-1	15	.
CASSARERSGGAYNEQFF	TGTGCCAGCAGCGCGAGAGAGCGGTCAGGGGGGGCCTACAATGAGCAGTTCTTC	few	TRBV9	TRBJ2-1	18	.
CASSQEDRGSQPQHF	TGTGCCAGCAGCCAAGAGGACAGGGGTAGTCAGCCCCAGCATTTT	few	TRBV4-2	TRBJ1-5	15	TRBD1
CASNLAGQPYEQYF	TGTGCCAGCAATCTGGCGGGACAGCCCTACGAGCAGTACTTC	.	TRBV6-2/TRBV6-3	TRBJ2-7	14	.
CSAGTSGRGGEQYF	TGCAGCGCGGGGACTAGCGGGAGGGGCGGAGAGCAGTACTTC	.	TRBV29-1	TRBJ2-7	14	TRBD2
CASSRRGPSTDTQYF	TGTGCCAGCAGCCGGAGAGGGCCCTCCACAGATACGCAGTATTTT	many	TRBV3-1	TRBJ2-3	15	.
CASSFGGVSGNGQFF	TGCGCCAGCAGCTTTGGCGGAGTATCCGGCAATGGGCAGTTCTTC	.	TRBV5-1	TRBJ2-1	15	.